Listed below are T cell receptor beta chains from one sample, sequenced in a study of T cell responses to AZD1222 COVID-19 vaccine. Some clones are missing from TCRdb's copy, which holds only in-frame ones; the method was immunoSEQ multiplex PCR. The data contain about 120,000 clones, 86% of them singletons. The source material was peripheral blood, sampled 28 days after the second AZD1222 dose. These receptors all stem from an adult who received the AZD1222 COVID-19 vaccine. The CDR3 runs from the conserved cysteine through the conserved F or W. The D gene is left open where the match is weak. The listing skips clone size in some rows; elsewhere it reads once, few, many or a size class.

>TRBD1|16|few|TRBV2|TRBJ2-7
CASTMTGARSSYEQYF
TGTGCCAGCACCATGACAGGGGCCCGTAGCTCCTACGAGCAGTACTTC
>NA|16|NA|TRBV4-3|TRBJ1-6
CASSNGRRAYNSPLHF
TGCGCCAGCAGCAACGGGAGGCGGGCCTATAATTCACCCCTCCACTTT
>NA|13|NA|TRBV25-1|TRBJ1-1
CASLGHYYTEAFF
TGTGCCAGCCTTGGACACTATTACACTGAAGCTTTCTTT
>NA|12|NA|TRBV2|TRBJ1-5
CASSEIKGPQHF
TGTGCCAGCAGCGAGATCAAAGGGCCCCAGCATTTT
>NA|12|NA|TRBV19|TRBJ2-7
CASSIGGTEQYF
TGTGCCAGTAGTATAGGAGGGACCGAGCAGTACTTC
>TRBD1|15|NA|TRBV10-2|TRBJ1-4
CASSDEGAANEKLFF
TGCGCCAGCAGTGACGAGGGGGCAGCTAATGAAAAACTGTTTTTT
>NA|14|NA|TRBV6-2/TRBV6-3|TRBJ1-5
CASSYSAENQPQHF
TGTGCCAGCAGTTACTCGGCAGAGAATCAGCCCCAGCATTTT
>NA|18|NA|TRBV12-2|TRBJ1-4
CASRLVPYPGVPNEKLFF
TGTGCAAGTCGCTTAGTACCATACCCGGGGGTGCCTAATGAAAAACTGTTTTTT
>NA|16|NA|TRBV19|TRBJ2-1
CASIRSTGKGNNEQFF
TGTGCCAGTATCCGCTCGACGGGGAAAGGGAACAATGAGCAGTTCTTC
>NA|13|NA|TRBV6-1|TRBJ1-2
CASSEQTNYGYTF
TGTGCCAGCAGTGAACAAACTAACTATGGCTACACCTTC
>NA|12|NA|TRBV7-9|TRBJ2-5
CASSLQGETQYF
TGTGCCAGCAGCCTCCAGGGGGAGACCCAGTACTTC
>NA|12|NA|TRBV12-3/TRBV12-4|TRBJ1-1
CASSLTGTEAFF
TGTGCCAGCAGTTTGACAGGCACTGAAGCTTTCTTT
>NA|13|NA|TRBV6-1|TRBJ2-1
CASSERGGFPSIF
TGTGCCAGCAGTGAACGAGGGGGGTTCCCCAGTATCTTC
>NA|14|NA|TRBV3-1/TRBV3-2|TRBJ1-1
CASRQGGMNTEAFF
TGTGCCAGCAGACAGGGTGGGATGAACACTGAAGCTTTCTTT
>TRBD1|17|NA|TRBV5-1|TRBJ2-7
CASSYSAGTGDGYEQYF
TGCGCCAGCAGCTACTCCGCCGGGACAGGGGATGGGTACGAGCAGTACTTC
>NA|16|NA|TRBV6-6|TRBJ1-5
CASSPGASYSNQPQHF
TGTGCCAGCAGCCCTGGGGCATCCTATAGCAATCAGCCCCAGCATTTT
>NA|15|medium-sized|TRBV7-2|TRBJ1-5
CASSLLRGGNQPQHF
TGTGCCAGCAGCTTACTTAGGGGGGGGAATCAGCCCCAGCATTTT
>NA|13|once|TRBV5-4|TRBJ1-6
CASSLSVKSPLHF
TGTGCCAGCAGCTTGTCCGTGAAATCACCCCTCCACTTT
>NA|12|once|TRBV6-5|TRBJ2-2
CASSWGSGELFF
TGTGCCAGCAGCTGGGGGTCCGGGGAGCTGTTTTTT
>NA|15|NA|TRBV11-1|TRBJ1-2
CASSSPWQTNYGYTF
TGTGCCAGCAGCTCCCCCTGGCAGACAAACTATGGCTACACCTTC
>TRBD1|14|NA|TRBV3-1/TRBV3-2|TRBJ1-1
CASSLRQGSTEAFF
TGTGCCAGCAGCTTACGACAGGGTAGCACTGAAGCTTTCTTT
>NA|12|NA|TRBV25-1|TRBJ1-1
CASSDPNAEAFF
TGTGCCAGCAGTGACCCAAACGCTGAAGCTTTCTTT
>NA|13|few|TRBV5-3|TRBJ1-4
CARSFFYNEKLFF
TGTGCCAGAAGCTTTTTTTATAATGAAAAACTGTTTTTT
>NA|14|NA|TRBV29-1|TRBJ2-5
CSVDGFGGQETQYF
TGCAGCGTTGATGGATTCGGGGGCCAAGAGACCCAGTACTTC
>NA|14|NA|TRBV6-4|TRBJ2-2
CASSDSTPTGELFF
TGTGCCAGCAGTGACTCGACACCCACCGGGGAGCTGTTTTTT
>NA|12|NA|TRBV6-2/TRBV6-3|TRBJ1-3
CASSYSGNTIYF
TGTGCCAGCAGCTACTCTGGAAACACCATATATTTT